Below, one T cell receptor beta chain is given with its context. Construction of the TCRbeta library involved unique molecular identifiers. Each CDR3 protein is one row after TCRdb ran MiXCR on the PCR reads. This table has about 980,000 distinct CDR3 sequences, 25% to 35% appearing once. This sample stems from a study of T-cell reconstitution after alpha-beta-depleted transplantation in children. Material: PBMCs, mostly from graft donor cells, obtained 360 days after TCRalphabeta/CD19-depleted stem cell transplant. This sequence was found in a boy younger than two who had a stem cell transplant for SCID, so the T cells may come from the graft donor.

The CDR3 spells CAISGGTYNEQFF. In DNA, the CDR3 is TGTGCCATCAGTGGGGGAACCTACAATGAGCAGTTCTTC. This rearrangement joins TRBV10-3 to TRBJ2-1; D uncertain. This CDR3 is built from 13 residues. Germline V gene lookup returns CDR1 ENHRY and CDR2 SYGVKD. Trimming took off 4 bases at V and 2 bases at J, with 6 bases between the two ends.